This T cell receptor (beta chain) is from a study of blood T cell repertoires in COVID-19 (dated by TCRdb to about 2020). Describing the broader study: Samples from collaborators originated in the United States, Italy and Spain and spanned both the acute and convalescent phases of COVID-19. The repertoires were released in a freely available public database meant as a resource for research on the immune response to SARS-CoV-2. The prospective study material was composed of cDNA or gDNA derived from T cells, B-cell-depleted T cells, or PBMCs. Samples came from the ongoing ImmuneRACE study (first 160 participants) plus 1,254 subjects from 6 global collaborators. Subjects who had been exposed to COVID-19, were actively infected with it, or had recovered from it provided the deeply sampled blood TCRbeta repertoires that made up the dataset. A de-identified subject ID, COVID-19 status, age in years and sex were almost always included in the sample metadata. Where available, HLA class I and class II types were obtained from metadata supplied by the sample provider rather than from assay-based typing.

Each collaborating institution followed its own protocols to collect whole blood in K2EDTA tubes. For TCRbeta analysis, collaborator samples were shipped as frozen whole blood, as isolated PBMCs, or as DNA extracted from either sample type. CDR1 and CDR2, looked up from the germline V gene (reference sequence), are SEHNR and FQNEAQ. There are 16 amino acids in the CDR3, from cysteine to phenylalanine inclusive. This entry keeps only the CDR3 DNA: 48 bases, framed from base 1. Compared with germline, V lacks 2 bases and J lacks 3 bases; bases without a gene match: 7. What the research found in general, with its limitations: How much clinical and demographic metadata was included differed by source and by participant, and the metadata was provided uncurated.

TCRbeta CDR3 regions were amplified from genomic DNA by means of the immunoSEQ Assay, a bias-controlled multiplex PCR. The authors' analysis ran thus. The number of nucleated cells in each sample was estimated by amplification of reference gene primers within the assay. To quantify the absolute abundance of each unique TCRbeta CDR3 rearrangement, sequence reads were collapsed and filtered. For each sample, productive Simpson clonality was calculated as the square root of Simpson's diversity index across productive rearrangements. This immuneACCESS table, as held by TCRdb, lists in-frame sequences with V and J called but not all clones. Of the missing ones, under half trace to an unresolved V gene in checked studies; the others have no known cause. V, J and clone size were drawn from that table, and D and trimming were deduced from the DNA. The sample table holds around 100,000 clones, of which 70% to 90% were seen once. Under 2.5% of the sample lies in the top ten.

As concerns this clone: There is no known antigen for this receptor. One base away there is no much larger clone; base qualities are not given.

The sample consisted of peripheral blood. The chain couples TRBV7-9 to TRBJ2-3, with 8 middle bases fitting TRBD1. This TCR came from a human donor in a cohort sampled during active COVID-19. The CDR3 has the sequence CASSLTQNRGTDTQYF. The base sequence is TGTGCCAGCAGCTTAACGCAGAACAGGGGGACAGATACGCAGTATTTT.